The TCR beta chain described here comes from a study of shared clonotypes between healthy human individuals. At the level of the study: Researchers assigned three CD4 naive, three CD4 memory, two CD8 naive and one CD8 memory plate to each donor.

The V end was cut by 5 bases, the J end by 0 bases, with 15 bases between. The germline V gene encodes CDR1 SEHNR and CDR2 FQNEAQ (reference sequence). This CDR3 contains 16 residues. Whole-study findings and limits: Rarefaction demonstrated incomplete sorted-subset sequencing despite large depth. It was anticipated that sequencing depth would influence how many clonotypes donors shared.

About this clone itself: Its antigen is undetermined.

The deep-level immunoSEQ assay was used. Generated by immunoSEQ multiplex PCR, the TCRdb table keeps only in-frame clones and is missing some. Of some 2,000,000 clones in the sample, roughly 95% were seen once. The chain couples TRBV7-9 to TRBJ2-3; D gene ambiguous. The specimen was naive CD4+ T cells sorted from blood. The subset: CD45RA+ positively selected. The receptor comes from a man aged 18 to 30 in good health. The CDR3 DNA reads TGTGCCAGCAGCCCGTCTAACCTCGGGAGCACAGATACGCAGTATTTT. Protein sequence: CASSPSNLGSTDTQYF.